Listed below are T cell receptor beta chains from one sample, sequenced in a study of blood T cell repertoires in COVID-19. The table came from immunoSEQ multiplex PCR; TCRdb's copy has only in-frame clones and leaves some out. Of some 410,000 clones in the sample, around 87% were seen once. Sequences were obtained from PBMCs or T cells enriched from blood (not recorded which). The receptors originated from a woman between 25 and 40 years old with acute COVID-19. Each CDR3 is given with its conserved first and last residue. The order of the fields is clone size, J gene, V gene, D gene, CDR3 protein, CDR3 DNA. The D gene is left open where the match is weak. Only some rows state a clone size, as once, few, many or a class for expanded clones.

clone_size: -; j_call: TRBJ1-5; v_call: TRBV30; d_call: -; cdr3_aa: CAWSVPRGGQPQHF; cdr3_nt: TGTGCCTGGAGTGTACCACGGGGGGGTCAGCCCCAGCATTTT
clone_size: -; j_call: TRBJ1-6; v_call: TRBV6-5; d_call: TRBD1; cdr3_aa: CASSLSGQAGSPLHF; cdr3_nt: TGTGCCAGCAGTTTGTCTGGACAGGCGGGGTCACCCCTCCACTTT
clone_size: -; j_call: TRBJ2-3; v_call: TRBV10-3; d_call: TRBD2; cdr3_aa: CAISRTSGGVKTDTQYF; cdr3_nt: TGTGCCATCAGTCGGACTAGCGGCGGAGTAAAGACAGATACGCAGTATTTT
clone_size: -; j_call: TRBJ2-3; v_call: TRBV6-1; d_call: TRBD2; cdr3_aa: CASSGRQGGLAGAGDTQYF; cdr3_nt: TGTGCCAGCAGTGGCCGACAGGGAGGACTAGCGGGGGCAGGAGATACGCAGTATTTT
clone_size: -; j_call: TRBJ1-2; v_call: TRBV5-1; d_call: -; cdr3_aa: CASSLDYGGSYGYTF; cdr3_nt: TGCGCCAGCAGCTTGGATTATGGGGGGAGCTATGGCTACACCTTC
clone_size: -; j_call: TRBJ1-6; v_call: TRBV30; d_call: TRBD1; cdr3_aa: CAWSSMGTGNYSPLHF; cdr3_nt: TGTGCCTGGAGTTCTATGGGGACAGGGAATTATTCACCCCTCCACTTT
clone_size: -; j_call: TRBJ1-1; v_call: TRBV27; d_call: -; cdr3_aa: CASTPAWGLNTEAFF; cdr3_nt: TGTGCCAGCACCCCCGCGTGGGGCCTGAACACTGAAGCTTTCTTT
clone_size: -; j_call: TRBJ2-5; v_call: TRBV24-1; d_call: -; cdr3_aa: CATSSDSPQETQYF; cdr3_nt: TGTGCCACCAGTTCGGACAGCCCACAAGAGACCCAGTACTTC
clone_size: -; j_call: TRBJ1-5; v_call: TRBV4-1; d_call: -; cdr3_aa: CASSQQRTEPQHF; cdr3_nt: TGCGCCAGCAGCCAACAAAGGACAGAGCCCCAGCATTTT
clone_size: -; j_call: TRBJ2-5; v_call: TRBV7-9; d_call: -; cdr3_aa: CASSLGGQETQYF; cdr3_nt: TGTGCCAGCAGCTTGGGGGGTCAAGAGACCCAGTACTTC
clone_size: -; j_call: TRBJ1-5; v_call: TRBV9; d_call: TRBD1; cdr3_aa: CASSAGGSNQPQHF; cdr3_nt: TGTGCCAGCAGCGCAGGGGGAAGCAATCAGCCCCAGCATTTT
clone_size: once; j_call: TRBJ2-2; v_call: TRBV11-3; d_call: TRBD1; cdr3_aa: CASSQTGAPTGELFF; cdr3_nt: TGTGCCAGCAGCCAGACAGGGGCTCCCACCGGGGAGCTGTTTTTT
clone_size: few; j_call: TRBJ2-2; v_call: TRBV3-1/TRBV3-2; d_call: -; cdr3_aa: CASSQGGYGELFF; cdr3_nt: TGTGCCAGCAGCCAAGGCGGGTACGGGGAGCTGTTTTTT
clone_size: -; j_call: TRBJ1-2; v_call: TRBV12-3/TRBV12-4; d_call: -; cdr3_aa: CASSPGVYGYTF; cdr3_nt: TGTGCCAGCAGCCCGGGGGTCTATGGCTACACCTTC
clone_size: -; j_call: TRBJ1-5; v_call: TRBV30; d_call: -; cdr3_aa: CAWSGQQNQPQHF; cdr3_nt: TGTGCCTGGAGTGGACAGCAGAATCAGCCCCAGCATTTT
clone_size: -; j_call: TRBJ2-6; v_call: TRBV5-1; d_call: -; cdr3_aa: CASSLARVGPEGANVLTF; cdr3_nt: TGCGCCAGCAGCTTGGCCAGGGTGGGCCCCGAGGGGGCCAACGTCCTGACTTTC
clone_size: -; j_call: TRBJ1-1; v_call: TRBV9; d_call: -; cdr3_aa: CASSSSGGAMNTEAFF; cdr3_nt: TGTGCCAGCAGCTCCTCGGGTGGGGCGATGAACACTGAAGCTTTCTTT
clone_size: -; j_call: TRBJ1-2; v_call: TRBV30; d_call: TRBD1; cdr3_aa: CAWGRTGGTDYGYTF; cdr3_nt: TGTGCCTGGGGGAGGACAGGGGGCACCGACTATGGCTACACCTTC
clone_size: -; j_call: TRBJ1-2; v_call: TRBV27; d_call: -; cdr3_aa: CASSLNALRANYGYTF; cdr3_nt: TGTGCCAGCAGTTTAAATGCCCTCAGGGCTAACTATGGCTACACCTTC
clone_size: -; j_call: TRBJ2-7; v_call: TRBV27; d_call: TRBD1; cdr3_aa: CASSRPLGTGDYEQYF; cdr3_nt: TGTGCCAGCAGTCGACCCCTTGGGACAGGGGACTACGAGCAGTACTTC
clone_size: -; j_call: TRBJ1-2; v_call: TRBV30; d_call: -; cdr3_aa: CAWSRGAINYGYTF; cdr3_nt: TGTGCCTGGAGTCGGGGGGCTATAAACTATGGCTACACCTTC
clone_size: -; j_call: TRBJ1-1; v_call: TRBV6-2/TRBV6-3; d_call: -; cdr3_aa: CASSLHMNTEAFF; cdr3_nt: TGTGCCAGCAGCCTACACATGAACACTGAAGCTTTCTTT
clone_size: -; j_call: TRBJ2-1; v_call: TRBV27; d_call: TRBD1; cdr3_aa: CASSYGTGGNEQFF; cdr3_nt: TGTGCCAGCAGTTACGGGACAGGGGGCAATGAGCAGTTCTTC
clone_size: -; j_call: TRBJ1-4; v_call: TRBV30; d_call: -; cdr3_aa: CAWTTTNEKLFF; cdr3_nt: TGTGCCTGGACAACAACTAATGAAAAACTGTTTTTT
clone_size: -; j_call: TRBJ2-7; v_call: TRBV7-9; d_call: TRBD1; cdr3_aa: CASSFRDREDPYEQYF; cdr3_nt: TGTGCCAGCAGCTTCCGGGACAGGGAAGATCCGTACGAGCAGTACTTC
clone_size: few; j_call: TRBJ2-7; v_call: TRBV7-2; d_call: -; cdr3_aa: CASSFGGTASYEQYF; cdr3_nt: TGTGCCAGCAGCTTTGGTGGGACTGCCTCCTACGAGCAGTACTTC
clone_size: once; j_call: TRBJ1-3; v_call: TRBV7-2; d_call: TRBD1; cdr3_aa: CASSLVSGGGNTIYF; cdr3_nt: TGTGCCAGCAGCTTAGTTTCAGGGGGTGGAAACACCATATATTTT
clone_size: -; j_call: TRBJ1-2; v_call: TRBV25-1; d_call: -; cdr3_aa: CASRGEGTTNYGYTF; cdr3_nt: TGTGCCAGCAGGGGGGAGGGCACCACTAACTATGGCTACACCTTC
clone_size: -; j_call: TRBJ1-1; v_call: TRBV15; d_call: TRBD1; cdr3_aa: CATRGDRVGTEAFF; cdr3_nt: TGTGCCACCAGGGGGGACAGGGTAGGGACTGAAGCTTTCTTT
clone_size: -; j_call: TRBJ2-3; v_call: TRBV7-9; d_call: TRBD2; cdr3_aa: CASSPISGAPDTQYF; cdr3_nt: TGTGCCAGCAGCCCGATTAGCGGGGCCCCAGATACGCAGTATTTT
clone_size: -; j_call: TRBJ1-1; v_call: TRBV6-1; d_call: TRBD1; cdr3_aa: CASSEAGTGVNTEAFF; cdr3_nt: TGTGCCAGCAGTGAAGCGGGGACAGGGGTGAACACTGAAGCTTTCTTT
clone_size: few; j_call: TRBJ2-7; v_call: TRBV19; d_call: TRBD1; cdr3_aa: CASSSRDRGWYEQYF; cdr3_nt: TGTGCCAGTAGTAGCCGGGACAGGGGGTGGTACGAGCAGTACTTC
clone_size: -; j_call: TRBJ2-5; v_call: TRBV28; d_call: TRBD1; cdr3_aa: CASSRPKGQGAETQYF; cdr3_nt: TGTGCCAGCAGCAGACCTAAGGGACAGGGGGCAGAGACCCAGTACTTC
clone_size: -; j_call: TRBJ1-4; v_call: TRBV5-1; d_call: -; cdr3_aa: CASRSIGATNEKLFF; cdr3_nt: TGCGCCAGCAGGTCGATCGGAGCAACTAATGAAAAACTGTTTTTT
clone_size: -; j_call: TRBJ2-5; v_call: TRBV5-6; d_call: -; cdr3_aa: CASSRTGETQYF; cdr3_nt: TGTGCCAGCAGCAGAACCGGGGAGACCCAGTACTTC